Listed below are T cell receptor beta chains from one sample, sequenced in a study of Ad26.COV2.S vaccination and SARS-CoV-2 variants. Measured with immunoSEQ multiplex PCR; TCRdb has only the in-frame clones, and not every one. The top ten hold approximately 5.9% of the sample, which has 300,000 to 400,000 clones, less than 90% seen once. The sequencing here drew on peripheral blood, taken in a trial of Ad26.COV2.S vaccine versus placebo. These receptors all stem from a person between 18 and 60 years old who received the Ad26.COV2.S COVID-19 vaccine or a placebo. Each CDR3 is given with its conserved first and last residue. Fields, in order: D gene, clone size, V gene, J gene, CDR3 DNA, CDR3 protein. A D gene is named only where the DNA matches it firmly. Part of the rows lack a size; the others show once, few, many or a class for expanded clones.

d_gene: .
abundance: .
v_gene: TRBV6-6
j_gene: TRBJ2-1
CDR3nt: TGTGCCAGCACCACCGGAGGCAATGAGCAGTTCTTC
CDR3aa: CASTTGGNEQFF

d_gene: TRBD2
abundance: .
v_gene: TRBV7-3
j_gene: TRBJ2-1
CDR3nt: TGTGCCAGCAGCTCCACGGGAGGCGAGCAGTTCTTC
CDR3aa: CASSSTGGEQFF

d_gene: .
abundance: .
v_gene: TRBV18
j_gene: TRBJ1-1
CDR3nt: TGTGCCAGCTCACGCGGGCAGGACACTGAAGCTTTCTTT
CDR3aa: CASSRGQDTEAFF

d_gene: .
abundance: .
v_gene: TRBV18
j_gene: TRBJ2-1
CDR3nt: TGTGCCAGCTCACCAAGGACTGGACCCAGTGAGCAGTTCTTC
CDR3aa: CASSPRTGPSEQFF

d_gene: .
abundance: .
v_gene: TRBV7-9
j_gene: TRBJ2-5
CDR3nt: TGTGCCAGCAGCCGTCCCAGAGACGGTGGCCGGGCAGAGACCCAGTACTTC
CDR3aa: CASSRPRDGGRAETQYF

d_gene: .
abundance: .
v_gene: TRBV4-3
j_gene: TRBJ1-2
CDR3nt: TGCGCCAGCAGCCGGGAGCCAGGAACGACTAACTATGGCTACACCTTC
CDR3aa: CASSREPGTTNYGYTF

d_gene: .
abundance: .
v_gene: TRBV5-6
j_gene: TRBJ1-6
CDR3nt: TGTGCCAGCAGCTCCCAAAGCTCCTATAATTCACCCCTCCACTTT
CDR3aa: CASSSQSSYNSPLHF

d_gene: .
abundance: .
v_gene: TRBV19
j_gene: TRBJ1-4
CDR3nt: TGTGCCAGTACGAGCCAGGGCTATGAAAAACTGTTTTTT
CDR3aa: CASTSQGYEKLFF

d_gene: .
abundance: few
v_gene: TRBV3-1/TRBV3-2
j_gene: TRBJ1-2
CDR3nt: TGTGCCAGCAGCCATATGATCGGAGACTATGGCTACACCTTC
CDR3aa: CASSHMIGDYGYTF

d_gene: .
abundance: .
v_gene: TRBV5-1
j_gene: TRBJ2-2
CDR3nt: TGCGCCAGCAGCTTGGCCGAAAGCTACACCGGGGAGCTGTTTTTT
CDR3aa: CASSLAESYTGELFF

d_gene: .
abundance: .
v_gene: TRBV4-3
j_gene: TRBJ2-4
CDR3nt: TGCGCCAGCAGCCAATCTACCGGGCTAAACATTCAGTACTTC
CDR3aa: CASSQSTGLNIQYF

d_gene: .
abundance: once
v_gene: TRBV6-6
j_gene: TRBJ1-5
CDR3nt: TGTGCCAGCAGTTACTCAACTGGTAGGGAGTCGCCCCAGCATTTT
CDR3aa: CASSYSTGRESPQHF

d_gene: .
abundance: few
v_gene: TRBV2
j_gene: TRBJ1-5
CDR3nt: TGTGCCAGCAGTGGGGGGAGCAATCAGCCCCAGCATTTT
CDR3aa: CASSGGSNQPQHF

d_gene: TRBD2
abundance: .
v_gene: TRBV29-1
j_gene: TRBJ2-7
CDR3nt: TGCAGCGGGCAAGGGACTAGCGGAACCGAGCAGTACTTC
CDR3aa: CSGQGTSGTEQYF

d_gene: TRBD1
abundance: .
v_gene: TRBV5-4
j_gene: TRBJ1-3
CDR3nt: TGTGCCAGCAGCTGGACAGGGGCGAACACCATATATTTT
CDR3aa: CASSWTGANTIYF

d_gene: .
abundance: .
v_gene: TRBV5-4
j_gene: TRBJ1-5
CDR3nt: TGTGCCAGCAGCTTGTTCGGGAGCACCGGGCAGCCCCAGCATTTT
CDR3aa: CASSLFGSTGQPQHF

d_gene: TRBD2
abundance: .
v_gene: TRBV30
j_gene: TRBJ2-7
CDR3nt: TGTGCCTGGGGTTGGCCCCCCCCCGGCGGGGGGATCCACGAGCAGTACTTC
CDR3aa: CAWGWPPPGGGIHEQYF

d_gene: .
abundance: .
v_gene: TRBV7-2
j_gene: TRBJ2-4
CDR3nt: TGTGCCAGCAGCTTGGGCAGGGAGTGGACCAAAAACATTCAGTACTTC
CDR3aa: CASSLGREWTKNIQYF

d_gene: .
abundance: .
v_gene: TRBV11-3
j_gene: TRBJ1-4
CDR3nt: TGTGCCAGCAGCTTAGAGAAGGGTGAGTTCGATGCAACTAATGAAAAACTGTTTTTT
CDR3aa: CASSLEKGEFDATNEKLFF

d_gene: .
abundance: .
v_gene: TRBV28
j_gene: TRBJ2-7
CDR3nt: TGTGCCAGCAGTCCGCACCCCATGGGACGGATCTACGAGCAGTACTTC
CDR3aa: CASSPHPMGRIYEQYF

d_gene: TRBD1
abundance: .
v_gene: TRBV4-2
j_gene: TRBJ2-2
CDR3nt: TGTGCCAGCAGCCAAGAAGGCAGGGGGCGAAGGGCCGGGGAGCTGTTTTTT
CDR3aa: CASSQEGRGRRAGELFF

d_gene: TRBD1
abundance: .
v_gene: TRBV13
j_gene: TRBJ2-7
CDR3nt: TGTGCCAGCAGCCGGGACAGGGGCTACGAGCAGTACTTC
CDR3aa: CASSRDRGYEQYF

d_gene: .
abundance: .
v_gene: TRBV5-1
j_gene: TRBJ2-7
CDR3nt: TGCGCCAGCAGCCCCGACAACTACGAGCAGTACTTC
CDR3aa: CASSPDNYEQYF

d_gene: .
abundance: .
v_gene: TRBV5-1
j_gene: TRBJ1-1
CDR3nt: TGCGCCAGCAGCTTGGTGGACCGGGAGACTGAAGCTTTCTTT
CDR3aa: CASSLVDRETEAFF

d_gene: .
abundance: once
v_gene: TRBV28
j_gene: TRBJ1-2
CDR3nt: TGTGCCAGCAGTTCCACACCGGTCGCAACCCCCTATGGCTACACCTTC
CDR3aa: CASSSTPVATPYGYTF

d_gene: .
abundance: .
v_gene: TRBV30
j_gene: TRBJ1-6
CDR3nt: TGTGCCTGGAGTTTGGGTAGTGAAAATTCACCCCTCCACTTT
CDR3aa: CAWSLGSENSPLHF

d_gene: .
abundance: .
v_gene: TRBV7-3
j_gene: TRBJ1-1
CDR3nt: TGTGCCAGCAGCTTTAGTAAGTCTATTGAAGCTTTCTTT
CDR3aa: CASSFSKSIEAFF

d_gene: .
abundance: .
v_gene: TRBV5-4
j_gene: TRBJ2-7
CDR3nt: TGTGCCAGCAGCTTGGGGGCAGGTGGGGTATACGAGCAGTACTTC
CDR3aa: CASSLGAGGVYEQYF

d_gene: .
abundance: .
v_gene: TRBV12-3/TRBV12-4
j_gene: TRBJ1-2
CDR3nt: TGTGCCAGCAGTATCCCGGGACCCTATGGCTACACCTTC
CDR3aa: CASSIPGPYGYTF

d_gene: .
abundance: .
v_gene: TRBV28
j_gene: TRBJ2-7
CDR3nt: TGTGCCAGCAATACCGGGACCGAGTTCTACGAGCAGTACTTC
CDR3aa: CASNTGTEFYEQYF

d_gene: .
abundance: .
v_gene: TRBV11-3
j_gene: TRBJ2-3
CDR3nt: TGTGCCAGCAGCTTAGTTGATAGGGATACGCAGTATTTT
CDR3aa: CASSLVDRDTQYF

d_gene: TRBD1
abundance: .
v_gene: TRBV5-1
j_gene: TRBJ2-7
CDR3nt: TGCGCCAGCAGCCAACAGGGGGGCCGCCTTACCTACGAGCAGTACTTC
CDR3aa: CASSQQGGRLTYEQYF

d_gene: TRBD2
abundance: .
v_gene: TRBV11-3
j_gene: TRBJ2-1
CDR3nt: TGTGCCAGCAGCTTAACTAGCGCTGGTGAGCAGTTCTTC
CDR3aa: CASSLTSAGEQFF

d_gene: .
abundance: .
v_gene: TRBV18
j_gene: TRBJ1-2
CDR3nt: TGTGCCAGCTCACCACCTCTCCCCGGGGGGAGTCCCTCTGGCTACACCTTC
CDR3aa: CASSPPLPGGSPSGYTF

d_gene: .
abundance: .
v_gene: TRBV3-1/TRBV3-2
j_gene: TRBJ2-1
CDR3nt: TGTGCCAGCAGCCACCACAGGTCGAACAATGAGCAGTTCTTC
CDR3aa: CASSHHRSNNEQFF

d_gene: TRBD1
abundance: many
v_gene: TRBV7-9
j_gene: TRBJ1-5
CDR3nt: TGTGCCAGCAGCTTAGTAGGGACAGGGGCAAATCAGCCCCAGCATTTT
CDR3aa: CASSLVGTGANQPQHF

d_gene: TRBD2
abundance: once
v_gene: TRBV6-4
j_gene: TRBJ2-3
CDR3nt: TGTGCCAGCAGTGGAACTAGCGGGGGGGGCACGGATACGCAGTATTTT
CDR3aa: CASSGTSGGGTDTQYF

d_gene: TRBD1
abundance: .
v_gene: TRBV4-2
j_gene: TRBJ2-1
CDR3nt: TGTGCCAGCAGCCAAGACAGGGGGCTATACAATGAGCAGTTCTTC
CDR3aa: CASSQDRGLYNEQFF

d_gene: .
abundance: .
v_gene: TRBV6-5
j_gene: TRBJ1-5
CDR3nt: TGTGCCAGCAGCGATGGGGGGGCGAATCAGCCCCAGCATTTT
CDR3aa: CASSDGGANQPQHF

d_gene: .
abundance: .
v_gene: TRBV7-2
j_gene: TRBJ2-3
CDR3nt: TGTGCCAGCAGCTTAGCCCGGAAGAGTTGGGGCACAGATACGCAGTATTTT
CDR3aa: CASSLARKSWGTDTQYF

d_gene: .
abundance: .
v_gene: TRBV30
j_gene: TRBJ2-7
CDR3nt: TGTGCCTGGAGTGTTAAGGGCAGCTCCTACGAGCAGTACTTC
CDR3aa: CAWSVKGSSYEQYF